This TCR beta chain was captured in a study of T cell responses to AZD1222 COVID-19 vaccine. The overall study: Pooled samples include second doses given at about 4 or 12 weeks.

The trim removed 4 bases at V and 11 bases at J, leaving 7 bases unmatched. CDR3 length: 12 residues. CDR1 and CDR2 from the germline V gene are MDHEN and SYDVKM. Notes on the study in general: Just five or six AZD1222 recipients were seropositive at baseline. Spike regions recognized by vaccine-associated CD4 TCRs spanned the protein, led by 160-218 and 743-854.

With regard to this clone: Its matching antigen is unknown.

Using immunoSEQ multiplex PCR, the repertoire was profiled, and TCRdb retains in-frame clones only, with some absent. The table has 150,000 to 200,000 clones, 90% to 95% seen once; the top ten hold roughly 9.8%. The material sequenced was peripheral blood, taken on day 0 of AZD1222 vaccination. The chain employs TRBV28 and TRBJ1-1, with TRBD1 matching over 7 bases. The TCR was taken from an adult in good health. CDR3 sequence (DNA): TGTGCCAGCAGTTCGACAGGGAGAAGGGCTTTCTTT. It is translated as CASSSTGRRAFF.